Listed below are T cell receptor beta chains from one sample, sequenced in a study of cytomegalovirus exposure and HLA in healthy donors. The table came from immunoSEQ multiplex PCR; TCRdb's copy has only in-frame clones and leaves some out. The table has around 76,000 clones, 73% seen once. Sequenced material: PBMCs. The receptors were gathered from a woman aged 40 to 50 in good health and CMV-seropositive. Both conserved end residues are part of each CDR3. A D gene is named only where the DNA matches it firmly.

D gene,V gene,J gene,CDR3 DNA,CDR3 protein
-,TRBV5-1,TRBJ2-6,TGCGCCAGCAGCGGCACCTCTGGGGCCAACGTCCTGACTTTC,CASSGTSGANVLTF
TRBD1,TRBV9,TRBJ1-3,TGTGCCAGCAGCGTACACGTGTGGGACAGCTCTGGAAACACCATATATTTT,CASSVHVWDSSGNTIYF
TRBD2,TRBV7-9,TRBJ2-7,TGTGCCAGCAGCTCAATAGCGGGAATGAAGTACTTC,CASSSIAGMKYF
TRBD1,TRBV4-3,TRBJ2-5,TGCGCCAGCAGCATCGGACAGGGGCAGACCCAGTACTTC,CASSIGQGQTQYF
-,TRBV30,TRBJ1-1,TGTGCCTGGAGTGTACTAGGAGGAACTGAAGCTTTCTTT,CAWSVLGGTEAFF
TRBD1,TRBV4-3,TRBJ2-5,TGCGCCAGCAGCCAAGTGGGGACAGGGGAAGAGACCCAGTACTTC,CASSQVGTGEETQYF
TRBD1,TRBV5-6,TRBJ1-1,TGTGCCAGCAGATGGGGACAGTCGAACACTGAAGCTTTCTTT,CASRWGQSNTEAFF
TRBD1,TRBV30,TRBJ2-7,TGTGCCTGGAGCACAGGGGGTGGATTCTACGAGCAGTACTTC,CAWSTGGGFYEQYF
TRBD1,TRBV4-2,TRBJ2-7,TGTGCCAGCGGGCCGGGACAGGCCTACGAGCAGTACTTC,CASGPGQAYEQYF
-,TRBV11-2,TRBJ2-1,TGTGCCAGCAGCTTAGTTGGCGGCAATGAGCAGTTCTTC,CASSLVGGNEQFF